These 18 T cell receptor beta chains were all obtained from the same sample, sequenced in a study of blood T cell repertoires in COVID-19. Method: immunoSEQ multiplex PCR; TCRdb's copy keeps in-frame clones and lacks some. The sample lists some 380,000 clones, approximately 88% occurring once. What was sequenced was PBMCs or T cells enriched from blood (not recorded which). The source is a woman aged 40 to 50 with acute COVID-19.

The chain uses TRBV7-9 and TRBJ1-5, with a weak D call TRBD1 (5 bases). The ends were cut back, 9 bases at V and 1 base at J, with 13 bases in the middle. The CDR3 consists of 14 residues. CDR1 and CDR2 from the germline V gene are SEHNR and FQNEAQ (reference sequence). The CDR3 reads CARALEGSNQPQHF. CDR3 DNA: TGTGCCAGAGCCCTGGAGGGGAGCAATCAGCCCCAGCATTTT.

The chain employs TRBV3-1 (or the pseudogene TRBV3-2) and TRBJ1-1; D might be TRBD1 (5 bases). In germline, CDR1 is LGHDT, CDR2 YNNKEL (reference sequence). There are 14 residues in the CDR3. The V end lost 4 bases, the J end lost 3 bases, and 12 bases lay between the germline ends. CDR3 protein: CASSLKWGDTEAFF. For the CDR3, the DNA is TGTGCCAGCAGCCTTAAATGGGGGGACACTGAAGCTTTCTTT.

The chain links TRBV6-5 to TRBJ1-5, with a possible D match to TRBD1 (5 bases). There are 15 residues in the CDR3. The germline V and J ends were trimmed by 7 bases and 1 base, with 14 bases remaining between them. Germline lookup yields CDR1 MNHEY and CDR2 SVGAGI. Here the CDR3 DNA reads TGTGCCAGCAACCCGGGTCCAGGGAGCAATCAGCCCCAGCATTTT. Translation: CASNPGPGSNQPQHF.

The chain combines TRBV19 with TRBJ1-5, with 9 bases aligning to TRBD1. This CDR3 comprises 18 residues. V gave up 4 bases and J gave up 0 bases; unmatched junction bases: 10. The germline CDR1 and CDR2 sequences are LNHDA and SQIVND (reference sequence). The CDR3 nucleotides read TGTGCCAGTAGTACCACCGGGACAGGGACTTATAGCAATCAGCCCCAGCATTTT. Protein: CASSTTGTGTYSNQPQHF.

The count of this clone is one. The CDR3 nucleotides read TGTGCCAGCAGCCAGGACAGGGAGGTGCGAAATTCACCCCTCCACTTT. This sequence encodes CASSQDREVRNSPLHF. The chain carries TRBV7-9 and TRBJ1-6, with TRBD1 matching over 8 bases. This CDR3 region has 16 residues. V lost 5 bases, J lost 7 bases, and 10 bases stayed unmatched. CDR1 is SEHNR, CDR2 FQNEAQ, per germline (reference sequence).

This CDR3 is CASSPLGTGRTEAFF. CDR3 DNA sequence: TGTGCCAGCTCACCCCTCGGGACAGGGAGAACTGAAGCTTTCTTT. The chain has TRBV18 and TRBJ1-1, with 9 positions matching TRBD1. The CDR3 covers 15 residues. V lost 3 bases and J lost 5; bases outside the gene matches: 7. Germline V gene data show CDR1 as KGHSH and CDR2 as LQKENI.

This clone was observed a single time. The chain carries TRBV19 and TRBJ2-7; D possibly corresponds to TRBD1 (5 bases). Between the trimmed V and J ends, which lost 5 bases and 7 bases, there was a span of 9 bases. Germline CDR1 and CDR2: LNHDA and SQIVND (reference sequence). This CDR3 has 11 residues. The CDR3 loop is CASSGAGEQYF. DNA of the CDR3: TGTGCCAGTAGTGGTGCAGGGGAGCAGTACTTC.

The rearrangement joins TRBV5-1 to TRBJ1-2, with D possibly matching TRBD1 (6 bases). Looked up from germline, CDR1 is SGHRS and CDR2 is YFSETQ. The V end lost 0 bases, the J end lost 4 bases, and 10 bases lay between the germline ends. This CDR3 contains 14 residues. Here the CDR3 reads CASSLAEGGYGYTF. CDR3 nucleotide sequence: TGCGCCAGCAGCTTGGCCGAAGGGGGCTATGGCTACACCTTC.

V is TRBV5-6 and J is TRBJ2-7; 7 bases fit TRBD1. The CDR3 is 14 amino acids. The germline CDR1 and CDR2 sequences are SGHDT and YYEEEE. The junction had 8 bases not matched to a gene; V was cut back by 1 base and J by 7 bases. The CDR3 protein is CASSLNLGTAEQYF. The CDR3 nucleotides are TGTGCCAGCAGCTTGAATCTCGGGACAGCAGAGCAGTACTTC.

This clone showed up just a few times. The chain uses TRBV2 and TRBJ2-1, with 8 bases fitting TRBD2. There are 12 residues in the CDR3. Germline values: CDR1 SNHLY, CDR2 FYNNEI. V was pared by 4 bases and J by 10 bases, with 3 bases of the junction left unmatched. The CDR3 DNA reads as TGTGCCAGCAGTGGGGTAGCGGGGGAGCAGTTCTTC. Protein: CASSGVAGEQFF.

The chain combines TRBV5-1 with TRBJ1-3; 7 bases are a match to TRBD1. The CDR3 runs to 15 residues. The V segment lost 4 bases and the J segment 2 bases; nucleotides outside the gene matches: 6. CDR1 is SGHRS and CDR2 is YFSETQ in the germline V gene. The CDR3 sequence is CASSPWDSPGNTIYF. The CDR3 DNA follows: TGCGCCAGCAGCCCTTGGGACAGTCCTGGAAACACCATATATTTT.

The CDR3 region has the DNA TGCGCCAGCAGCTTGGTGGGCGGGGGGCATGGAAGCGACGAGCAGTACTTC. Amino acids: CASSLVGGGHGSDEQYF. The rearrangement joins TRBV5-1 to TRBJ2-7, with 8 bases identical to TRBD2. The length of the CDR3 is 17 residues. The trim removed 0 bases at V and 5 bases at J, leaving 13 bases unmatched. Germline loops: CDR1 SGHRS, CDR2 YFSETQ. Based on the CDR3 plus reference TRBV5-1 and TRBJ2-7, the full variable domain is KAGVTQTPRYLIKTRGQQVTLSCSPISGHRSVSWYQQTPGQGLQFLFEYFSETQRNKGNFPGRFSGRQFSNSRSEMNVSTLELGDSALYLCASSLVGGGHGSDEQYFGPGTRLTVT.

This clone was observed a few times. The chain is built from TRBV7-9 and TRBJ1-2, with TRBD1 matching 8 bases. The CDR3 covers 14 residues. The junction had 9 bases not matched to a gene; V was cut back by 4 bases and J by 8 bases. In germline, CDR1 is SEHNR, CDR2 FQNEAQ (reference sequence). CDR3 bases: TGTGCCAGCAGCTATCTGGGACAGGTTGAGGGCTACACCTTC. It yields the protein CASSYLGQVEGYTF.

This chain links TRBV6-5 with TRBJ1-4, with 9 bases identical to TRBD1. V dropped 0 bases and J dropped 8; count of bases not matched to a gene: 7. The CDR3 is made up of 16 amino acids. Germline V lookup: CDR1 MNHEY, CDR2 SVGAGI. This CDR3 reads CASSYSRTGVWEKLFF. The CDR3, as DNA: TGTGCCAGCAGTTACTCGAGGACAGGGGTCTGGGAAAAACTGTTTTTT.

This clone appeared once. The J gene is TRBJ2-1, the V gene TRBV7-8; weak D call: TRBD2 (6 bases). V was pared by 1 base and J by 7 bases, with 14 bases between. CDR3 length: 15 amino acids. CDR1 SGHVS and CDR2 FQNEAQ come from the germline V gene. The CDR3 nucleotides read TGTGCCAGCAGCTTAGACGGGGGAGTAAAGAATGAGCAGTTCTTC. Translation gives CASSLDGGVKNEQFF.

As DNA, the CDR3 is TGTGCCACCCGGGACACCAACACAGATACGCAGTATTTT. Translated, it gives CATRDTNTDTQYF. The gene calls are TRBV19 and TRBJ2-3, with D possibly being TRBD1 (6 bases). CDR1 is LNHDA and CDR2 is SQIVND in the germline V gene (reference sequence). V was trimmed by 10 bases and J by 2 bases, leaving 13 bases between them. This CDR3 spans 13 amino acids. Using reference TRBV19 and TRBJ2-3 for the parts outside the CDR3, the full variable domain is DGGITQSPKYLFRKEGQNVTLSCEQNLNHDAMYWYRQDPGQGLRLIYYSQIVNDFQKGDIAEGYSVSREKKESFPLTVTSAQKNPTAFYLCATRDTNTDTQYFGPGTRLTVL.

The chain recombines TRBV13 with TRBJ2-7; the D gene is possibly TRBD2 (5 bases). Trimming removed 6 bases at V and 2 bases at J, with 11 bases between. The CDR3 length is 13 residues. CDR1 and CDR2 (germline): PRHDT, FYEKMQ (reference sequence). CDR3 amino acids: CASSEGVAYEQYF. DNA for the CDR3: TGTGCCAGCAGTGAGGGCGTTGCCTACGAGCAGTACTTC.

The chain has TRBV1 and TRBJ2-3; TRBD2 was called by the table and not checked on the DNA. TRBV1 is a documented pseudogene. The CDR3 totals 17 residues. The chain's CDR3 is CTSSPLAGLGVTDTQYF. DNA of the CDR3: TGCACCAGCAGTCCTCTAGCGGGGCTGGGGGTCACAGATACGCAGTATTTT.